The clone carrying this T cell receptor beta chain appeared a few times. Its antigen is still unknown. Additional DNA sequences in this sample encode the identical CDR3. This CDR3 is built from 12 residues. Germline V gene data show CDR1 as KGHSH and CDR2 as LQKENI. V was shortened by 4 bases and J by 0 bases, with 2 bases between the two germline ends. Some clones are missing from TCRdb's copy, which holds only in-frame ones; the method was immunoSEQ multiplex PCR. The sample lists roughly 500,000 clones; 75% to 90% were seen once. These data originate in a study of Ad26.COV2.S vaccination and SARS-CoV-2 variants. Overall study context: Participants got Ad26.COV2.S intramuscularly, once or twice 56 days apart.

Treatment of the sample: around 19 received Ad26.COV2.S at low or high dose, single or two shots; 5 received placebo; per-sample allocation not given. Samples analyzed were those drawn on day 63 after the first vaccine or placebo injection. Study observations and caveats: It was reported that spike-specific CD8+ and CD4+ T cell responses were substantially broad after vaccination. Spike-specific TCR breadth in vaccine recipients exceeded that seen in placebo recipients.

This receptor was identified in a person between 18 and 65 years old who received the Ad26.COV2.S COVID-19 vaccine or a placebo. Sequenced here: peripheral blood, sampled in a trial of Ad26.COV2.S vaccine versus placebo. This chain uses TRBV18 with TRBJ2-3; D unclear. CDR3 nucleotide sequence: TGTGCCAGCTCACTCAGCACAGATACGCAGTATTTT. Encoded protein: CASSLSTDTQYF.